Each of the 2 T cell receptor beta chains below was sequenced from the same sample in a study of blood T cell repertoires in COVID-19. Clones were sequenced by immunoSEQ multiplex PCR, and TCRdb holds only the in-frame ones, with some missing. The repertoire holds 370,000 or so clones, with 70% to 85% as singletons. Sequencing was performed on peripheral blood. The receptor set was obtained from a human donor with acute or convalescent COVID-19. The donor label of this sample is uncertain.

This clone has just one count. The chain recombines TRBV30 with TRBJ1-4; TRBD1 aligns across 7 bases. The CDR3 extends over 15 amino acids. Germline V lookup: CDR1 GTSNPN, CDR2 SVGIG (reference sequence). The ends lost 3 bases at V and 2 bases at J; junction bases unmatched: 6. The DNA of the CDR3 is TGTGCCTGGAGCGAACAGGGGAGCACTAATGAAAAACTGTTTTTT. Translating it yields CAWSEQGSTNEKLFF.

The rearrangement joins TRBV28 to TRBJ1-2; D remains unclear. Looked up from germline, CDR1 is MDHEN and CDR2 is SYDVKM. Deletions cut 3 bases from V and 4 bases from J, with 6 bases between. This CDR3 has 12 amino acids. CDR3 protein: CASSLAPYGYTF. CDR3 sequence (DNA): TGTGCCAGCAGTTTGGCTCCCTATGGCTACACCTTC.